The 10 T cell receptor beta chains below were found in one sample sequenced in a study of blood T cell repertoires in COVID-19. TCRdb's table, derived via immunoSEQ multiplex PCR, lists solely in-frame clones and lacks some. Counted here are roughly 130,000 clones, 88% occurring once; the ten biggest clones make up more than 9%. Sequencing was performed on peripheral blood. All receptors derive from a man aged 55 to 69 with active or convalescent COVID-19.

The chain is built from TRBV20-1 and TRBJ2-1; 7 bases match TRBD2. The CDR3 is 11 residues long. The junction had 4 bases not matched to a gene; V was cut back by 4 bases and J by 10 bases. Germline lookup yields CDR1 DFQATT and CDR2 SNEGSKA (reference sequence). In DNA form, the CDR3 reads TGCAGTGCTAAGGGTAGCGGGGAGCAGTTCTTC. Residues: CSAKGSGEQFF.

This chain links TRBV5-8 with TRBJ2-3; no reliable D call. The germline gives CDR1 SGHTS, CDR2 YDEGEE. The CDR3 is 15 residues long. Trimming shortened V by 1 base and J by 4 bases, and 13 bases separated the two germline ends. CDR3 bases: TGTGCCAGCAGCTTGTCGACCCAGGTAGCAGATACGCAGTATTTT. Its translation is CASSLSTQVADTQYF.

This clone came up once. The gene calls are TRBV12-3 or TRBV12-4 and TRBJ2-7; D possibly corresponds to TRBD2 (6 bases). V was pared by 6 bases and J by 3 bases, with 12 bases between. CDR3 length: 13 residues. The CDR3, as DNA: TGTGCCAGCAGCAACCCCGGGGGCTACGAGCAGTACTTC. Its translation: CASSNPGGYEQYF.

Of note for this clone: Other DNA sequences in this specimen translate into the identical CDR3. The chain is built from TRBV5-1 and TRBJ2-7; a weak D match, TRBD2 (6 bases). Germline CDR1 and CDR2: SGHRS and YFSETQ. With 0 bases removed from V and 4 bases from J, the gap between germline ends came to 11 bases. The CDR3 runs 14 residues. The CDR3 DNA follows: TGCGCCAGCAGCTTGGGCACTAGCAATTACGAGCAGTACTTC. Amino acid sequence: CASSLGTSNYEQYF.

The chain has TRBV5-1 and TRBJ2-7, with 12 bases that match TRBD2. This CDR3 region has 17 residues. The V gene's germline CDR1 is SGHRS and CDR2 YFSETQ. J lost 2 bases, V lost 0 bases, and 6 bases had no gene match. CDR3: CASSLGGLAGIPYEQYF. For the CDR3, the DNA is TGCGCCAGCAGCTTGGGCGGACTAGCGGGAATACCCTACGAGCAGTACTTC.

The chain joins TRBV2 to TRBJ2-3, with 9 bases aligning to TRBD2. This CDR3 comprises 16 residues. Trimming cost V 1 base and J 0 bases; bases outside gene matches: 2. CDR1 is SNHLY and CDR2 is FYNNEI in the germline V gene. The CDR3 sequence: CASSEVTSGSTDTQYF. The CDR3 nucleotides are TGTGCCAGCAGTGAAGTAACTAGCGGGAGCACAGATACGCAGTATTTT.

This clone showed up just once. The chain recombines TRBV20-1 with TRBJ2-2, with 7 positions matching TRBD1. V lost 5 bases, J lost 0 bases, and 6 bases stayed unmatched. Per germline, CDR1 DFQATT and CDR2 SNEGSKA (reference sequence). CDR3 length equals 15 residues. CDR3 sequence reads: CSARATGANTGELFF. CDR3 bases: TGCAGTGCTCGTGCCACAGGGGCGAACACCGGGGAGCTGTTTTTT.

The rearrangement links TRBV4-3 to TRBJ2-1; TRBD2 might be the D (5 bases). Trimming stripped 0 bases from V and 9 bases from J, with 15 bases between. Germline V gene data show CDR1 as LGHNA and CDR2 as YSLEER. The CDR3 is 15 amino acids. Here the CDR3 DNA reads TGCGCCAGCAGCCAAGACGGAACTAGTGATGTTGAGCAGTTCTTC. As protein: CASSQDGTSDVEQFF.

The V gene is TRBV18, the J gene TRBJ1-1; no firm D call. The germline gives CDR1 KGHSH, CDR2 LQKENI. V lost 3 bases and J lost 10, with 15 bases in between. The CDR3 is 13 amino acids. This chain's CDR3 is CASSPPEGFGAFF. DNA of the CDR3: TGTGCCAGCTCACCTCCCGAGGGCTTTGGAGCTTTCTTT.

The rearrangement uses TRBV30 and TRBJ1-5; TRBD1 matches 8 bases. The CDR3 is 13 residues long. The J segment lost 3 bases and the V segment lost 4 bases, leaving 2 bases of the junction unmatched. Germline loops: CDR1 GTSNPN, CDR2 SVGIG (reference sequence). The CDR3 bases are TGTGCCTGGACAGGGGGCGTCAATCAGCCCCAGCATTTT. Amino acid sequence: CAWTGGVNQPQHF. The full variable domain, completed using reference TRBV30 and TRBJ1-5, is SQTIHQWPATLVQPVGSPLSLECTVEGTSNPNLYWYRQAAGRGLQLLFYSVGIGQISSEVPQNLSASRPQDRQFILSSKKLLLSDSGFYLCAWTGGVNQPQHFGDGTRLSIL.